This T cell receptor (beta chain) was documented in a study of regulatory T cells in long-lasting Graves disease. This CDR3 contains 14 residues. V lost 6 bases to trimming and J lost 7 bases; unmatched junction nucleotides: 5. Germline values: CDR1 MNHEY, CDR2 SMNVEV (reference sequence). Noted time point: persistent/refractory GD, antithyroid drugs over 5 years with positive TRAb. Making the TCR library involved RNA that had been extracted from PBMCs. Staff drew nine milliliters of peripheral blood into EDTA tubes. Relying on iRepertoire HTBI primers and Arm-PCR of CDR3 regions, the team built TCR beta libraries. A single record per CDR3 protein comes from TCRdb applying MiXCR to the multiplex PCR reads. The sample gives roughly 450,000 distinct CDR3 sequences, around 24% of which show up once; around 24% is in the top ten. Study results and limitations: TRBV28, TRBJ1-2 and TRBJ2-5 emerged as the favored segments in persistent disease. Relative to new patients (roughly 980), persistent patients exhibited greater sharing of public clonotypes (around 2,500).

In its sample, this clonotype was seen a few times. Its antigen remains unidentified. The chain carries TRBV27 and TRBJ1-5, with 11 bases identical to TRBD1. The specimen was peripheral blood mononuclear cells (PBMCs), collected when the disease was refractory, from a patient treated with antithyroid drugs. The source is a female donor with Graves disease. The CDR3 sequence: CASSFGTGGQPQHF. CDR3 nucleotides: TGTGCCAGCAGCTTTGGGACAGGGGGACAGCCCCAGCATTTT.